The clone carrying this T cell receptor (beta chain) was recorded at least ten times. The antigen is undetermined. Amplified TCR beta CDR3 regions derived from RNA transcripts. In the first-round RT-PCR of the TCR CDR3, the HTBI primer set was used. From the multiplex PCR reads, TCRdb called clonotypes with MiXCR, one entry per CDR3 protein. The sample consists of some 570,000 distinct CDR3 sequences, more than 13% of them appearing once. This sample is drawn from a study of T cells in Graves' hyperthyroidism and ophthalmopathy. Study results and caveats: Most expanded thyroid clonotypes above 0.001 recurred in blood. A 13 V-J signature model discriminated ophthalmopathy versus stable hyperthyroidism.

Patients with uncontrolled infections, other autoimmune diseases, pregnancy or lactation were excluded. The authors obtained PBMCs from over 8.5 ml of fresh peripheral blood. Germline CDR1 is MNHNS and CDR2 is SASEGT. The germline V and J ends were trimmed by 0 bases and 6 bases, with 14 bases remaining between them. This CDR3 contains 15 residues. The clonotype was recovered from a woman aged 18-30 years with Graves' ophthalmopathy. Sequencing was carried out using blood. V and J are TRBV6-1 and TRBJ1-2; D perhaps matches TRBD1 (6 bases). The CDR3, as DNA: TGTGCCAGCAGTGAAGCGAGTGTATACAGGGATGGCTACACCTTC. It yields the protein CASSEASVYRDGYTF.